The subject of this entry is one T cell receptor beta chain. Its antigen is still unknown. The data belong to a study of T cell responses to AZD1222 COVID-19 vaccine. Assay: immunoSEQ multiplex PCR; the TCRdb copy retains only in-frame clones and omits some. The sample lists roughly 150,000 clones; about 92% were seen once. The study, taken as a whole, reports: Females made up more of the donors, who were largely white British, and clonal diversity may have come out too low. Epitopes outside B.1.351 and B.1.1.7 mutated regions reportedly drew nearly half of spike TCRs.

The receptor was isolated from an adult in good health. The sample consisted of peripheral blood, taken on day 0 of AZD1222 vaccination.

The CDR3 protein is CASSPGTSGFYEQYF. The CDR3 region has the DNA TGTGCCAGCTCACCGGGGACTAGCGGTTTCTACGAGCAGTACTTC. The chain is built from TRBV18 and TRBJ2-7; 11 bases match TRBD2. The CDR3 totals 15 residues. Germline-derived CDR1 and CDR2 are KGHSH and LQKENI. V shed 3 bases and J 3 bases; nucleotides not matched to a gene: 4.